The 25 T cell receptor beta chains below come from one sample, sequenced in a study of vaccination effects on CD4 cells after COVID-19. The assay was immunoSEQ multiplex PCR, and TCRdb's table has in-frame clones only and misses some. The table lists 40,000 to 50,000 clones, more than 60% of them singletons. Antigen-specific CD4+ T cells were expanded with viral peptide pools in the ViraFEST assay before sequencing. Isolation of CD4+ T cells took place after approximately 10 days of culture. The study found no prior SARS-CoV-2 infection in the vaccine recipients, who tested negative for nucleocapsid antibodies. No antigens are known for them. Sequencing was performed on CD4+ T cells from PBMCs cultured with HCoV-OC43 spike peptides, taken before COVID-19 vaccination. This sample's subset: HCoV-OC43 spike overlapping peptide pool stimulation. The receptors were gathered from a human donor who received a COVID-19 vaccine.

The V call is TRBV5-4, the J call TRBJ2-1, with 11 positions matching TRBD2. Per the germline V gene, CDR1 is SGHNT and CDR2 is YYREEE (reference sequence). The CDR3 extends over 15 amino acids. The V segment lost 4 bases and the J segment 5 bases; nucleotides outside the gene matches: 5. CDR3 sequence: CASSPPGLADNEQFF. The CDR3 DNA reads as TGTGCCAGCAGCCCCCCGGGACTAGCGGACAATGAGCAGTTCTTC.

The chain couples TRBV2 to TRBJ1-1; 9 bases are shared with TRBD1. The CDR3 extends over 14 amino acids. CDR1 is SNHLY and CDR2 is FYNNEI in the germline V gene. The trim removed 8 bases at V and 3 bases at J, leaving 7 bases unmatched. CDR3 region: CASRSGTGYTEAFF. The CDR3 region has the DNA TGTGCCAGCCGTTCCGGGACAGGGTACACTGAAGCTTTCTTT.

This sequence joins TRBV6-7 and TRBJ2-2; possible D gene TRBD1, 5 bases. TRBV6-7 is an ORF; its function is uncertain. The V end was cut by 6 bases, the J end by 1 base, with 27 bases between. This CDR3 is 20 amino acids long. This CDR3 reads CASRSDLLGQAKQNTGELFF. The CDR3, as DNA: TGTGCCAGCAGGTCGGATCTTTTAGGACAAGCGAAACAGAACACCGGGGAGCTGTTTTTT.

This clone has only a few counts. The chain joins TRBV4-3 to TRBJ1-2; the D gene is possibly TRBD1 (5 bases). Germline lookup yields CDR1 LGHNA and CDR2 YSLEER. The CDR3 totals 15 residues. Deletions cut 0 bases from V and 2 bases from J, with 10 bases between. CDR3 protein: CASSQDRVPNYGYTF. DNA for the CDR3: TGCGCCAGCAGCCAAGACAGGGTACCCAACTATGGCTACACCTTC.

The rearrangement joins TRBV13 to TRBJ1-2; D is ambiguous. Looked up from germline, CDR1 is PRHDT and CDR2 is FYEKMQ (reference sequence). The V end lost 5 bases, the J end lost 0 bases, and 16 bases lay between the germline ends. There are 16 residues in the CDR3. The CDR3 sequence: CASSPPLDLANYGYTF. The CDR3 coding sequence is TGTGCCAGCAGCCCGCCCTTGGACCTAGCTAACTATGGCTACACCTTC.

CDR3: CASSLLGGQTITGELFF. The CDR3 bases are TGCGCCAGCAGCTTACTAGGGGGCCAGACTATCACCGGGGAGCTGTTTTTT. The V and J genes are TRBV5-1 and TRBJ2-2, with 7 bases aligning to TRBD1. This CDR3 spans 17 amino acids. Germline V lookup: CDR1 SGHRS, CDR2 YFSETQ. Trimming took 2 bases from V and 4 from J; bases not matched to a gene: 11.

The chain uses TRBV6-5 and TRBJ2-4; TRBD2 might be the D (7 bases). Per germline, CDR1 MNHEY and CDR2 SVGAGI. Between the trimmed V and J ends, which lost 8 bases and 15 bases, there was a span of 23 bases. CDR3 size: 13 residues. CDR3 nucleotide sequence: TGTGCCAGCTCACGGGGGGCGGGAGCCCCTAGGTACTTC. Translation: CASSRGAGAPRYF.

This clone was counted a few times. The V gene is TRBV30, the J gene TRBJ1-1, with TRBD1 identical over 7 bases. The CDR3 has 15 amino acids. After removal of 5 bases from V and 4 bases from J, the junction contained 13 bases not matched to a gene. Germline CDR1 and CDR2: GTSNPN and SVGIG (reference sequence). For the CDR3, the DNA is TGTGCCTGGGACCCCGTGAGGGGGCGGATCACTGAAGCTTTCTTT. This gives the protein CAWDPVRGRITEAFF.

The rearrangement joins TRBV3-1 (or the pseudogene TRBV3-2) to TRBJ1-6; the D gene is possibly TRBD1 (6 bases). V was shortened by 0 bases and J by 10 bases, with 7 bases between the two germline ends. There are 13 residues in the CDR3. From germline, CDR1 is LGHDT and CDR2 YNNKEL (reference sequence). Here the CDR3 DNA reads TGTGCCAGCAGCCAAGATGGGGGCTCACCCCTCCACTTT. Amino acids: CASSQDGGSPLHF.

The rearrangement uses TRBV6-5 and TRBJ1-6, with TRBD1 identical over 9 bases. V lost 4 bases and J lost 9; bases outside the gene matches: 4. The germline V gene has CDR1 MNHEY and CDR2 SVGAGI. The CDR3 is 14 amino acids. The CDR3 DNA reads TGTGCCAGCAGTTCGGGACAGGGCGGTTCACCCCTCCACTTT. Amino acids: CASSSGQGGSPLHF.

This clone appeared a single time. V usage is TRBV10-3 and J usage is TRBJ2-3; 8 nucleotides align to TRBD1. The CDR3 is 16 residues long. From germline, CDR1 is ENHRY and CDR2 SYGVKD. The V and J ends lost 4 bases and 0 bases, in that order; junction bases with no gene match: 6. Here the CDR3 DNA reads TGTGCCATCAGTGCCCACAGGGGGACTAGCACAGATACGCAGTATTTT. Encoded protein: CAISAHRGTSTDTQYF.

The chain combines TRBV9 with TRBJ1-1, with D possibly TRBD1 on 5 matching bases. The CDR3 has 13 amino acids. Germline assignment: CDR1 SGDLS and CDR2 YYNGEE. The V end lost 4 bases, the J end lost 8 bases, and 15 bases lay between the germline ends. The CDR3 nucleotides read TGTGCCAGCAGCACCTATCCGGGGCCCGAAGCTTTCTTT. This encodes CASSTYPGPEAFF.

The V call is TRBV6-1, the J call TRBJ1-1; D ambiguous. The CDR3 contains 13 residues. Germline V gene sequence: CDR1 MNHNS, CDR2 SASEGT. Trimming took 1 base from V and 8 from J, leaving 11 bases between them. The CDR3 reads CASSEVGWGEAFF. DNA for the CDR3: TGTGCCAGCAGTGAAGTTGGGTGGGGAGAAGCTTTCTTT.

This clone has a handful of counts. CDR3 in amino acids: CAISGQKDGYTF. CDR3 bases: TGTGCCATCAGTGGTCAGAAGGATGGCTACACCTTC. The chain links TRBV10-3 to TRBJ1-2, with no clear D. Deletions cut 4 bases from V and 6 bases from J, with 9 bases between. The germline V gene encodes CDR1 ENHRY and CDR2 SYGVKD. The CDR3 length is 12 residues.

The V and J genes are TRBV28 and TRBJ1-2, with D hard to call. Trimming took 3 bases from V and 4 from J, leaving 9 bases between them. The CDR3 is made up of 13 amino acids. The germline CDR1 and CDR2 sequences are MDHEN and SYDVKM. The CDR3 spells CASSFRSGYGYTF. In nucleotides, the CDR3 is TGTGCCAGCAGTTTTAGGTCAGGCTATGGCTACACCTTC.

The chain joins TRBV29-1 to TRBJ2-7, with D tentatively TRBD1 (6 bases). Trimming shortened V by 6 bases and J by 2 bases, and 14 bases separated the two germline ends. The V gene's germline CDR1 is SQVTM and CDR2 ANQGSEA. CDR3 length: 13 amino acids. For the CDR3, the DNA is TGCAGCGTGAGGGGGACGGAGACCTACGAGCAGTACTTC. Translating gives CSVRGTETYEQYF.

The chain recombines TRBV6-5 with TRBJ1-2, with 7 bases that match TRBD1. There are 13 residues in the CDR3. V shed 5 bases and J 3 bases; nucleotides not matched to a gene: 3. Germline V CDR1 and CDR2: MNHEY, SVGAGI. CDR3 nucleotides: TGTGCCAGCAGTCGAACAGGGGACTATGGCTACACCTTC. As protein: CASSRTGDYGYTF.

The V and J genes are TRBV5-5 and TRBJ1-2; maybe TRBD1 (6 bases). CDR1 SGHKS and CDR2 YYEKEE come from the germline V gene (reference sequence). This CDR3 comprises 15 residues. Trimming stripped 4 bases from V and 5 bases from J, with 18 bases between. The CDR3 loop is CASSLLGGAGYGYTF. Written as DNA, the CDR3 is TGTGCCAGCAGCCTGTTGGGGGGGGCGGGATATGGCTACACCTTC. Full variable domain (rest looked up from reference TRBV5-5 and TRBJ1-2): DAGVTQSPTHLIKTRGQQVTLRCSPISGHKSVSWYQQVLGQGPQFIFQYYEKEERGRGNFPDRFSARQFPNYSSELNVNALLLGDSALYLCASSLLGGAGYGYTFGSGTRLTVV.

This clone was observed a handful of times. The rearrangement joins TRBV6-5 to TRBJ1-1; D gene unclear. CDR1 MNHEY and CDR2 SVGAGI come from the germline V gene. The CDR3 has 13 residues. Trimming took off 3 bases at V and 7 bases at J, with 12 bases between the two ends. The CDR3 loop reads CASSYTYGNEAFF. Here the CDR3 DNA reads TGTGCCAGCAGTTATACTTACGGGAATGAAGCTTTCTTT.

Written as DNA, the CDR3 is TGTGCCAGCAGGGACTCCCTGACCTACGAGCAGTACTTC. Its translation is CASRDSLTYEQYF. The V call is TRBV25-1, the J call TRBJ2-7; D might be TRBD2 (5 bases). This CDR3 has 13 residues. V was shortened by 6 bases and J by 2 bases, with 11 bases between the two germline ends. Germline CDR1 and CDR2: MGHDK and SYGVNS.

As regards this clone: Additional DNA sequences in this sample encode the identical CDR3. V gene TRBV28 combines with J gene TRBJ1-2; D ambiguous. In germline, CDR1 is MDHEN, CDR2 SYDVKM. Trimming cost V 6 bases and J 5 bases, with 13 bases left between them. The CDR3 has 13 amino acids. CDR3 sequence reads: CASSLSLLYGYTF. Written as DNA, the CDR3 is TGTGCCAGCAGCCTCAGTTTACTTTATGGCTACACCTTC.

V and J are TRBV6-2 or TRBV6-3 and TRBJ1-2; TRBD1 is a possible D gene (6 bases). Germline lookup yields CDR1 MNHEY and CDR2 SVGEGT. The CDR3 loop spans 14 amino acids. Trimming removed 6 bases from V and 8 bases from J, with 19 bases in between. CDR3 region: CASSETGPLRGYTF. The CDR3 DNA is TGTGCCAGCAGCGAAACAGGGCCCCTCAGAGGCTACACCTTC.

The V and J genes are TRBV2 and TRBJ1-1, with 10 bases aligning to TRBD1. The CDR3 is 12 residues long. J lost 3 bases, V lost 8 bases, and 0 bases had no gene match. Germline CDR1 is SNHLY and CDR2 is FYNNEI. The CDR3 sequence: CASGTGDTEAFF. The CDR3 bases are TGTGCCAGCGGGACAGGGGACACTGAAGCTTTCTTT.

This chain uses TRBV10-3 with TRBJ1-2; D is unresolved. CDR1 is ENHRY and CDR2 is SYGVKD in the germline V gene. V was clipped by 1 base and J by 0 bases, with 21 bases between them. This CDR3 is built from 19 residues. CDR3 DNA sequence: TGTGCCATCAGTGAGTACCCCCCGGAGGAGGGAGCGGCTAACTATGGCTACACCTTC. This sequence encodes CAISEYPPEEGAANYGYTF.

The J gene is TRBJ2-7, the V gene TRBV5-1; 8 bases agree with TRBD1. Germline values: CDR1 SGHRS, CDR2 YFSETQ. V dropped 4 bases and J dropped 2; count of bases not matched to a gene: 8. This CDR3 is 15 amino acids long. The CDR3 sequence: CASSPRQGTAYEQYF. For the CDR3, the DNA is TGCGCCAGCAGCCCGAGACAGGGGACCGCCTACGAGCAGTACTTC. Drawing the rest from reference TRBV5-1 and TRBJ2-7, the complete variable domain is KAGVTQTPRYLIKTRGQQVTLSCSPISGHRSVSWYQQTPGQGLQFLFEYFSETQRNKGNFPGRFSGRQFSNSRSEMNVSTLELGDSALYLCASSPRQGTAYEQYFGPGTRLTVT.